This is a list of T cell receptor beta chains from one sample in a study of blood T cell repertoires in COVID-19. Using immunoSEQ multiplex PCR, the repertoire was profiled, and TCRdb retains in-frame clones only, with some absent. This repertoire shows 360,000 or so clones, about 92% found once; its top ten account for 3.9%. The sequencing sample was made of peripheral blood. These receptors came from an older woman with COVID-19, enrolled during active disease. The CDR3 runs from the conserved cysteine through the conserved F or W. Fields, in order: clone size, J gene, D gene, V gene, CDR3 DNA, CDR3 protein. The D gene is left open where the match is weak. For some rows the clone size is stated as once, few or many, or as a class when expanded; others skip it.

. TRBJ2-7 . TRBV5-1 TGCGCCAGCACCCCAAATCCAGGGGACCCCAACGAGCAGTACTTC CASTPNPGDPNEQYF
. TRBJ2-7 . TRBV28 TGTGCCAGCAGTTTATTTGTCAGGGGACATTCCTACGAGCAGTACTTC CASSLFVRGHSYEQYF
once TRBJ1-1 . TRBV18 TGTGCCAGCTCACGAGTAAGTCTAGGCACTGAAGCTTTCTTT CASSRVSLGTEAFF
. TRBJ1-5 . TRBV27 TGTGCCAGCAGCCTAAGCGGATTGGGCCAGCCCCAGCATTTT CASSLSGLGQPQHF
. TRBJ1-4 . TRBV12-3/TRBV12-4 TGTGCCAGCAGCCCCACCGGGACAGAAAAACTGTTTTTT CASSPTGTEKLFF
few TRBJ2-7 TRBD2 TRBV3-1/TRBV3-2 TGTGCCAGCAGCCCTAGCGGGCTGATCTACGAGCAGTACTTC CASSPSGLIYEQYF
. TRBJ2-7 TRBD1 TRBV5-4 TGTGCCAGCAGCTCCCCCGCCGGGACAGGGTCCCACGAGCAGTACTTC CASSSPAGTGSHEQYF
. TRBJ1-2 . TRBV18 TGTGCCAGCTCACCTCTGGATGAGCGGGGCTACACCTTC CASSPLDERGYTF
. TRBJ1-4 . TRBV19 TGTGCCAGTAGCAGGACAGCAACTAATGAAAAACTGTTTTTT CASSRTATNEKLFF
. TRBJ1-5 . TRBV6-5 TGTGCCAGCAGTACACAGGCTCTGGGCAATCAGCCCCAGCATTTT CASSTQALGNQPQHF
. TRBJ1-1 TRBD1 TRBV7-9 TGTGCCAGCAGCTCCCCACAGGGGTACACTGAAGCTTTCTTT CASSSPQGYTEAFF
. TRBJ1-1 TRBD1 TRBV7-9 TGTGCCAGCAGCTTAGCAGGGGGCGCGTACACTGAAGCTTTCTTT CASSLAGGAYTEAFF
. TRBJ2-5 . TRBV20-1 TGCAGTGCTAGTGCCGGTGGGACCCAGTACTTC CSASAGGTQYF
. TRBJ1-6 . TRBV27 TGTGCCAGCAGTTTTCACAGAGACGGTTCACCCCTCCACTTT CASSFHRDGSPLHF
. TRBJ2-3 TRBD2 TRBV6-6 TGTGCCAGCAGTGAGCGGGGGTCAATCACAGATACGCAGTATTTT CASSERGSITDTQYF
. TRBJ2-5 . TRBV5-1 TGCGCCAGCAGCTTGGGGGGCAGCCAAGAGACCCAGTACTTC CASSLGGSQETQYF
few TRBJ1-1 TRBD1 TRBV5-1 TGCGCCAGCAGCTCACAGGGGGGGAACACTGAAGCTTTCTTT CASSSQGGNTEAFF
once TRBJ1-4 . TRBV5-8 TGTGCCAGCAGCTTACGAGGGTTGGATGAAAAACTGTTTTTT CASSLRGLDEKLFF
. TRBJ1-2 . TRBV15 TGTGCCACCAGCAGAGCCCGAGGCTATGGCTACACCTTC CATSRARGYGYTF
. TRBJ1-1 TRBD1 TRBV15 TGTGCCACCAGCAGAATTCCGGGACAGGGTAATGTTGAAGCTTTCTTT CATSRIPGQGNVEAFF
. TRBJ1-2 . TRBV5-1 TGCGCCAGCAGCTTAGGGGCAGGCTTGTTCTATGGCTACACCTTC CASSLGAGLFYGYTF
. TRBJ1-2 TRBD1 TRBV19 TGTGCCAGTAAGGGGGACAGGGTTGGTTATGGCTACACCTTC CASKGDRVGYGYTF
. TRBJ1-1 . TRBV5-4 TGTGCCAGCAGCTCGACGGACTCAGTGAACACTGAAGCTTTCTTT CASSSTDSVNTEAFF
. TRBJ1-3 . TRBV3-1/TRBV3-2 TGTGCCAGCAGCCCCCCTGCGGGAAACACCATATATTTT CASSPPAGNTIYF
. TRBJ1-1 TRBD1 TRBV18 TGTGCCAGCTCACCAACAGGGGGTTCCGAAACTGAAGCTTTCTTT CASSPTGGSETEAFF
. TRBJ1-4 TRBD1 TRBV29-1 TGCAGCGTTGGAGGACAGGGGGCGATGGGTGAAAAACTGTTTTTT CSVGGQGAMGEKLFF
. TRBJ1-4 . TRBV19 TGTGCCAGTAGCCCCGGTGTGGCGGGGGCGGGGGAAAAACTGTTTTTT CASSPGVAGAGEKLFF
. TRBJ2-5 . TRBV14 TGTGCCAGCAGCCTAAGAAGGGGGTTCCAAGAGACCCAGTACTTC CASSLRRGFQETQYF